These 28 T cell receptor beta chains share one sample of origin, sequenced in a study of blood T cell repertoires in COVID-19. The data were produced by immunoSEQ multiplex PCR, yet TCRdb's version contains in-frame clones alone and is incomplete. The data contain around 63,000 clones, around 80% of them singletons. The sequenced sample consisted of peripheral blood. The receptor source for this set is a human donor in a cohort sampled during active COVID-19.

The genes are TRBV15 and TRBJ1-5; 11 nucleotides match TRBD1. CDR1 and CDR2 from the germline V gene are LNHNV and YYDKDF (reference sequence). Trimming removed 1 base from V and 7 bases from J; junction bases left unmatched: 0. This CDR3 region has 14 residues. CDR3 in amino acids: CATSRGTGGQPQHF. The CDR3 DNA reads TGTGCCACCAGCAGAGGGACAGGGGGCCAGCCCCAGCATTTT. Filled out from reference TRBV15 and TRBJ1-5, the complete variable domain reads DAMVIQNPRYQVTQFGKPVTLSCSQTLNHNVMYWYQQKSSQAPKLLFHYYDKDFNNEADTPDNFQSRRPNTSFCFLDIRSPGLGDTAMYLCATSRGTGGQPQHFGDGTRLSIL.

The chain has TRBV2 and TRBJ2-7; the match to TRBD2 covers 9 bases. CDR3 length equals 15 residues. The germline V gene has CDR1 SNHLY and CDR2 FYNNEI. Trimming at V came to 4 bases and at J to 5 bases, leaving 9 bases not matched to a gene. Here the CDR3 DNA reads TGTGCCAGCAGTGGCAGGTTTAGCGGGAGACACGAGCAGTACTTC. Protein: CASSGRFSGRHEQYF.

The gene calls are TRBV29-1 and TRBJ1-1; 8 nucleotides agree with TRBD1. The CDR3 has 12 residues. Trimming removed 6 bases from V and 3 bases from J; junction bases left unmatched: 3. Germline V gene data show CDR1 as SQVTM and CDR2 as ANQGSEA. The CDR3 is CSVRDRYTEAFF. Here the CDR3 DNA reads TGCAGCGTCCGGGACAGGTACACTGAAGCTTTCTTT.

The rearrangement links TRBV15 to TRBJ2-5; a weak D match, TRBD2 (6 bases). The CDR3 has 16 amino acids. The V end lost 0 bases, the J end lost 9 bases, and 20 bases lay between the germline ends. Germline-derived CDR1 and CDR2 are LNHNV and YYDKDF (reference sequence). The CDR3 region is CATSRDDGGPPPAQYF. DNA for the CDR3: TGTGCCACCAGCAGAGACGACGGGGGACCCCCCCCGGCCCAGTACTTC.

The rearrangement links TRBV5-6 to TRBJ2-5; the D is unclear. The length of the CDR3 is 11 residues. Germline values: CDR1 SGHDT, CDR2 YYEEEE. With 3 bases removed from V and 5 bases from J, the gap between germline ends came to 5 bases. CDR3 DNA: TGTGCCAGCAGCTCTCGGGAGACCCAGTACTTC. It codes for CASSSRETQYF.

The gene calls are TRBV7-6 and TRBJ2-2; the match to TRBD2 covers 8 bases. Germline V gene data show CDR1 as SGHVS and CDR2 as FNYEAQ. The CDR3 extends over 15 amino acids. V lost 2 bases, J lost 6 bases, and 5 bases stayed unmatched. The CDR3 sequence: CASSLQAGEAGELFF. In DNA, the CDR3 is TGTGCCAGCAGCTTACAAGCGGGAGAGGCCGGGGAGCTGTTTTTT.

The V and J genes are TRBV11-3 and TRBJ2-1; the match to TRBD1 covers 10 bases. Germline V gene lookup returns CDR1 SGHNT and CDR2 YENEEA. This CDR3 has 15 amino acids. The trim removed 6 bases at V and 5 bases at J, leaving 7 bases unmatched. CDR3 DNA: TGTGCCAGCAGTCAAGGACAGGGGGACCACAATGAGCAGTTCTTC. It codes for CASSQGQGDHNEQFF.

The chain combines TRBV28 with TRBJ2-1; D is unresolved. The CDR3 length is 15 residues. Per the germline V gene, CDR1 is MDHEN and CDR2 is SYDVKM. The V end lost 6 bases, the J end lost 6 bases, and 18 bases lay between the germline ends. Written as DNA, the CDR3 is TGTGCCAGCAGCCGTGTAGTAAGTTCGATCAATGAGCAGTTCTTC. Encoded protein: CASSRVVSSINEQFF.

V gene TRBV3-1 (or the pseudogene TRBV3-2) combines with J gene TRBJ2-3, with D possibly TRBD1 on 6 matching bases. Deletions cut 4 bases from V and 7 bases from J, with 15 bases between. CDR1 LGHDT and CDR2 YNNKEL come from the germline V gene (reference sequence). The CDR3 sequence is 14 residues long. CDR3 region: CASSRGRGTHTQYF. Here the CDR3 DNA reads TGTGCCAGCAGCCGAGGACGAGGGACACATACGCAGTATTTT.

This sequence joins TRBV4-2 and TRBJ2-3; weak D call: TRBD2 (6 bases). Germline values: CDR1 LGHNA, CDR2 YNFKEQ. Trimming removed 0 bases from V and 1 base from J, with 14 bases in between. The CDR3 is 17 amino acids. The CDR3 DNA sequence: TGTGCCAGCAGCCAAGAAGAAGGGCCTAGCGGCACAGATACGCAGTATTTT. The encoded protein is CASSQEEGPSGTDTQYF.

The sample holds a few counts of this clone. J is TRBJ2-1 and V is TRBV5-1; D is possibly TRBD2 (5 bases). This CDR3 has 14 residues. V gave up 1 base and J gave up 7 bases, with 12 bases separating them. Germline V lookup: CDR1 SGHRS, CDR2 YFSETQ. The CDR3 is CASSLQRQANEQFF. In DNA form, the CDR3 reads TGCGCCAGCAGCTTGCAGCGGCAAGCTAATGAGCAGTTCTTC.

Written as DNA, the CDR3 is TGCAGCGTTGCATTCCAGGGCCACTATGGCTACACCTTC. Translation: CSVAFQGHYGYTF. The V call is TRBV29-1, the J call TRBJ1-2; TRBD1 is a possible D gene (5 bases). CDR3 length: 13 residues. With 4 bases removed from V and 3 bases from J, the gap between germline ends came to 12 bases. Germline V lookup: CDR1 SQVTM, CDR2 ANQGSEA.

The chain has TRBV7-2 and TRBJ2-7, with D maybe TRBD2 (6 bases). CDR1 is SGHTA and CDR2 is FQGNSA in the germline V gene. The CDR3 loop spans 12 amino acids. The ends were cut back, 6 bases at V and 2 bases at J, with 8 bases in the middle. The CDR3 region is CASRTGAYEQYF. For the CDR3, the DNA is TGTGCCAGCAGGACGGGGGCCTACGAGCAGTACTTC.

The rearrangement links TRBV3-1 (or the pseudogene TRBV3-2) to TRBJ2-1, with D possibly TRBD2 on 6 matching bases. V lost 5 bases, J lost 9 bases, and 20 bases lay in between. CDR1 and CDR2 from the germline V gene are LGHDT and YNNKEL (reference sequence). CDR3 length: 15 amino acids. DNA of the CDR3: TGTGCCAGCAGCGGCACGGGACTGGCAATGGGTGAGCAGTTCTTC. Protein product: CASSGTGLAMGEQFF.

A few counts support this clone. The chain joins TRBV30 to TRBJ2-1, with 7 bases matching TRBD2. V dropped 4 bases and J dropped 8; count of bases not matched to a gene: 14. The germline V gene has CDR1 GTSNPN and CDR2 SVGIG (reference sequence). CDR3 length equals 15 residues. The CDR3 loop is CAWTAGDPQSDEQFF. CDR3 nucleotides: TGTGCCTGGACTGCGGGGGATCCCCAGTCGGATGAGCAGTTCTTC.

This chain links TRBV21-1 with TRBJ1-1. TRBV21-1 constitutes a pseudogene. The CDR3 consists of 14 residues. CDR3 residues: CASSRGRRNTEAFF. The DNA of the CDR3 is TGTGCCAGCAGCAGAGGGCGGCGGAACACTGAAGCTTTCTTT.

The chain uses TRBV6-6 and TRBJ1-2, with D possibly TRBD1 on 5 matching bases. Trimming removed 7 bases at V and 7 bases at J, with 19 bases between. Germline V gene lookup returns CDR1 MNHNY and CDR2 SVGAGI (reference sequence). The CDR3 totals 14 residues. CDR3 loop: CASNQWRDGAGYTF. The CDR3 DNA sequence: TGTGCCAGCAACCAGTGGAGGGACGGAGCTGGCTACACCTTC.

The chain couples TRBV19 to TRBJ1-6; 7 bases match TRBD1. The CDR3 has 15 amino acids. V lost 5 bases, J lost 6 bases, and 7 bases stayed unmatched. Germline lookup yields CDR1 LNHDA and CDR2 SQIVND (reference sequence). The CDR3 nucleotides are TGTGCCAGTAGTGTCTCCGGGACAGCTAATTCACCCCTCCACTTT. This sequence encodes CASSVSGTANSPLHF.

Here the CDR3 reads CASSPKLNEKLFF. DNA of the CDR3: TGTGCCAGCTCACCAAAGCTAAATGAAAAACTGTTTTTT. The chain links TRBV18 to TRBJ1-4; D not resolved. Between the trimmed V and J ends, which lost 2 bases and 5 bases, there was a span of 6 bases. Per the germline V gene, CDR1 is KGHSH and CDR2 is LQKENI. The CDR3 runs to 13 residues.

The chain recombines TRBV10-3 with TRBJ2-1; the match to TRBD2 covers 14 bases. V dropped 6 bases and J dropped 13; count of bases not matched to a gene: 11. The CDR3 sequence is 15 residues long. Germline CDR1 and CDR2: ENHRY and SYGVKD. CDR3 in amino acids: CAISPGTSGSQIQFF. Here the CDR3 DNA reads TGTGCCATCAGCCCCGGGACTAGCGGGAGTCAGATCCAGTTCTTC.

This clone has only a few counts. The J gene is TRBJ2-4, the V gene TRBV6-2 or TRBV6-3; a weak D match, TRBD2 (5 bases). Trimming took off 0 bases at V and 1 base at J, with 7 bases between the two ends. The CDR3 runs to 15 residues. CDR1 MNHEY and CDR2 SVGEGT come from the germline V gene. CDR3 amino acids: CASSYSGVAKNIQYF. In DNA form, the CDR3 reads TGTGCCAGCAGTTACTCGGGAGTGGCCAAAAACATTCAGTACTTC.

The chain links TRBV7-6 to TRBJ1-1; no clear D gene. Deletions cut 4 bases from V and 5 bases from J, with 8 bases between. The CDR3 loop spans 12 amino acids. Germline assignment: CDR1 SGHVS and CDR2 FNYEAQ. Here the CDR3 reads CASSSGRTEAFF. CDR3 nucleotide sequence: TGTGCCAGCAGCTCTGGCCGTACTGAAGCTTTCTTT.

This clone was counted between two and nine times. This rearrangement joins TRBV7-9 to TRBJ1-1, with TRBD1 as a possible D gene (5 bases). CDR3 length: 15 residues. V lost 5 bases to trimming and J lost 4 bases, with 17 bases between them. CDR1 and CDR2 from the germline V gene are SEHNR and FQNEAQ (reference sequence). CDR3 loop: CASSPLKGFGTEAFF. In DNA form, the CDR3 reads TGTGCCAGCAGCCCCTTAAAGGGGTTCGGCACTGAAGCTTTCTTT.

The V call is TRBV7-9, the J call TRBJ2-3, with 8 bases matching TRBD2. The V and J ends lost 0 bases and 5 bases, in that order; junction bases with no gene match: 7. Per germline, CDR1 SEHNR and CDR2 FQNEAQ (reference sequence). This CDR3 comprises 16 residues. CDR3: CASSLATSGGGDTQYF. DNA for the CDR3: TGTGCCAGCAGCTTAGCTACTAGCGGTGGTGGAGATACGCAGTATTTT.

The chain couples TRBV4-1 to TRBJ2-7; 10 nucleotides line up with TRBD2. The V segment lost 4 bases and the J segment 4 bases; nucleotides outside the gene matches: 13. CDR3 length: 17 residues. The germline V gene has CDR1 MGHRA and CDR2 YSYEKL. The CDR3 nucleotides are TGCGCCAGCAGCCGCCCGAGTGTAGGGACTAGCGCTTACGAGCAGTACTTC. It translates to CASSRPSVGTSAYEQYF.

The chain has TRBV4-3 and TRBJ1-6, with D perhaps matching TRBD1 (5 bases). The CDR3 runs to 16 residues. Germline assignment: CDR1 LGHNA and CDR2 YSLEER. With 1 base removed from V and 8 bases from J, the gap between germline ends came to 15 bases. CDR3 amino acids: CASSQGRSGMDSPLHF. In nucleotides, the CDR3 is TGCGCCAGCAGCCAAGGAAGGTCAGGGATGGATTCACCCCTCCACTTT.

The chain joins TRBV29-1 to TRBJ2-2, with D perhaps matching TRBD1 (5 bases). The V gene lost 8 bases and the J gene lost 3 bases, with 16 bases spanning the gap. Germline V gene sequence: CDR1 SQVTM, CDR2 ANQGSEA. CDR3 length equals 14 residues. As DNA, the CDR3 is TGCAGCTCAATGTCAGGGCTGGACACCGGGGAGCTGTTTTTT. Its translation is CSSMSGLDTGELFF.

CDR3 loop: CASSTRLAVPYNEQFF. DNA for the CDR3: TGTGCCAGCAGCACCCGACTAGCGGTACCCTACAATGAGCAGTTCTTC. The chain carries TRBV9 and TRBJ2-1; 9 bases line up with TRBD2. CDR3 length: 16 amino acids. After removal of 4 bases from V and 2 bases from J, the junction contained 7 bases not matched to a gene. Germline V CDR1 and CDR2: SGDLS, YYNGEE.